The 11 T cell receptor beta chains below all came from one sample that was sequenced in a study of HIV-infected patients and healthy controls. Whole blood was used without fractionation, so all unsorted peripheral T cells were included. Reverse transcription used approximately 500 ng RNA and constant-region primers for alpha and beta. Each of the alpha and beta chains got its own library through chain-specific third strand synthesis with indices. A single record per CDR3 protein comes from TCRdb applying MiXCR to the 5' RACE reads. In the table there are some 13,000 distinct CDR3 sequences, roughly a tenth of which are singletons. The sample was blood. The receptors stem from an adult in good health.

This clonotype was counted at least ten times. The rearrangement uses TRBV5-4 and TRBJ1-1; D not certain. CDR1 SGHNT and CDR2 YYREEE come from the germline V gene (reference sequence). With 4 bases removed from V and 0 bases from J, the gap between germline ends came to 13 bases. This CDR3 has 15 residues. CDR3 residues: CASSKPGALNTEAFF. The CDR3 DNA is TGTGCCAGCAGCAAACCGGGAGCCTTGAACACTGAAGCTTTCTTT.

This clonotype has at least ten counts. The chain joins TRBV5-5 to TRBJ1-2, with D perhaps TRBD1 (6 bases). Germline CDR1 and CDR2: SGHKS and YYEKEE (reference sequence). CDR3 length equals 13 residues. V lost 0 bases and J 9 bases, leaving 12 bases between the germline ends. The CDR3 DNA follows: TGTGCCAGCAGCTTGGGAACAGGGACGAGCTACACCTTC. This codes for CASSLGTGTSYTF. Complete variable domain (other parts from reference TRBV5-5 and TRBJ1-2): DAGVTQSPTHLIKTRGQQVTLRCSPISGHKSVSWYQQVLGQGPQFIFQYYEKEERGRGNFPDRFSARQFPNYSSELNVNALLLGDSALYLCASSLGTGTSYTFGSGTRLTVV.

This clonotype was observed many times. This chain uses TRBV19 with TRBJ1-5; D uncertain. The germline V and J ends were trimmed by 1 base and 5 bases, with 6 bases remaining between them. This CDR3 is 13 amino acids long. CDR1 LNHDA and CDR2 SQIVND come from the germline V gene (reference sequence). The CDR3 loop is CASSIGSDQPQHF. The CDR3 nucleotides read TGTGCCAGTAGTATAGGCAGCGATCAGCCCCAGCATTTT.

This clonotype counts as medium-sized (0.01 to 0.1%). CDR3 in DNA: TGCAGTGCTAGAGGGGGAAATAGCGGGAGAAGCTCCTACGAGCAGTACTTC. Translating it yields CSARGGNSGRSSYEQYF. The rearrangement links TRBV20-1 to TRBJ2-7, with 9 bases identical to TRBD2. V gave up 1 base and J gave up 0 bases; unmatched junction bases: 10. The CDR3 covers 17 residues. CDR1 is DFQATT and CDR2 is SNEGSKA in the germline V gene (reference sequence).

This chain joins TRBV10-3 and TRBJ1-6; D is uncertain. In germline, CDR1 is ENHRY, CDR2 SYGVKD. The CDR3 consists of 15 residues. V was clipped by 2 bases and J by 7 bases, with 12 bases between them. CDR3 in DNA: TGTGCCATCAGTGAGGGCGGTTGGGAAAATTCACCCCTCCACTTT. Translation: CAISEGGWENSPLHF.

This clonotype is medium-sized within its sample. The V call is TRBV6-2 or TRBV6-3, the J call TRBJ2-4, with no clear D. The CDR3 length is 18 residues. Germline-derived CDR1 and CDR2 are MNHEY and SVGEGT. V lost 6 bases, J lost 0 bases, and 21 bases lay in between. The CDR3 nucleotides are TGTGCCAGCAGCTTTAACTTGATGCTATTTCTAGCCAAAAACATTCAGTACTTC. It encodes CASSFNLMLFLAKNIQYF.

This clonotype was picked up many times. The chain recombines TRBV7-9 with TRBJ1-1; D unclear. The V end lost 2 bases, the J end lost 5 bases, and 9 bases lay between the germline ends. The CDR3 extends over 13 amino acids. The V gene's germline CDR1 is SEHNR and CDR2 FQNEAQ (reference sequence). The CDR3 DNA reads TGTGCCAGCAGCTTATTATGGGGAACTGAAGCTTTCTTT. Its protein is CASSLLWGTEAFF.

This clonotype was picked up many times. This rearrangement joins TRBV29-1 to TRBJ1-4, with 8 bases that match TRBD1. The CDR3 spans 15 residues. V was clipped by 6 bases and J by 3 bases; unmatched bases: 9. CDR1 SQVTM and CDR2 ANQGSEA come from the germline V gene. Here the CDR3 reads CSVRSGGQANEKLFF. CDR3 coding DNA: TGCAGCGTCCGATCAGGGGGCCAGGCTAATGAAAAACTGTTTTTT.

This clonotype appeared many times. This chain joins TRBV7-3 and TRBJ1-1, with TRBD1 matching over 7 bases. Unmatched junction bases numbered 9, after V lost 4 bases and J lost 1 base. The CDR3 extends over 16 amino acids. CDR1 is SGHTA and CDR2 is FQGTGA in the germline V gene. The CDR3 DNA follows: TGTGCCAGCAGCTCCCCTGGGGAGGGGGCGAACACTGAAGCTTTCTTT. Protein sequence: CASSSPGEGANTEAFF.

This clonotype was observed many times. J is TRBJ1-3 and V is TRBV29-1, with D perhaps TRBD1 (5 bases). Trimming pared 3 bases from V and 4 bases from J, leaving 16 bases between. The germline V gene encodes CDR1 SQVTM and CDR2 ANQGSEA. The CDR3 length is 15 residues. The CDR3 sequence: CSVEGDSGGGNTIYF. CDR3 sequence (DNA): TGCAGCGTTGAGGGGGACTCCGGAGGCGGAAACACCATATATTTT.

The sample holds many counts of this clonotype. The rearrangement joins TRBV5-4 to TRBJ1-1, with D possibly TRBD1 on 5 matching bases. The CDR3 runs to 15 residues. Trimming pared 2 bases from V and 0 bases from J, leaving 11 bases between. Germline V gene data show CDR1 as SGHNT and CDR2 as YYREEE (reference sequence). CDR3 sequence reads: CASSLSTRVNTEAFF. CDR3 bases: TGTGCCAGCAGCTTATCAACCAGGGTGAACACTGAAGCTTTCTTT.